This is a list of T cell receptor beta chains from one sample in a study of blood T cell repertoires in COVID-19. Some clones are missing from TCRdb's copy, which holds only in-frame ones; the method was immunoSEQ multiplex PCR. The sample lists some 270,000 clones; about 90% were seen once. Sequencing used peripheral blood. These receptors originate from a woman aged 55-70 years with COVID-19, enrolled during active disease. Each CDR3 is given with its conserved first and last residue. D genes are given only for firm matches. Clone size, where shown, is once, few, many, or a class for clones that have expanded.

D: .; V: TRBV3-1/TRBV3-2; size: few; J: TRBJ1-2; CDR3: CASRPAGGDGYTF; DNA: TGTGCCAGCAGACCCGCCGGGGGTGATGGCTACACCTTC
D: .; V: TRBV5-4; size: .; J: TRBJ2-1; CDR3: CASSLSAEGNNEQFF; DNA: TGTGCCAGCAGCTTGTCCGCCGAGGGAAACAATGAGCAGTTCTTC
D: .; V: TRBV3-1/TRBV3-2; size: .; J: TRBJ1-5; CDR3: CASHGGGCNQPQHF; DNA: TGTGCCAGTCACGGGGGGGGCTGCAATCAGCCCCAGCATTTT
D: TRBD1; V: TRBV7-6; size: .; J: TRBJ1-1; CDR3: CASSLEGQRNTEAFF; DNA: TGTGCCAGCAGCTTAGAGGGACAGCGGAACACTGAAGCTTTCTTT
D: .; V: TRBV30; size: once; J: TRBJ1-2; CDR3: CAWSLIVTNYGYTF; DNA: TGTGCCTGGAGTCTAATAGTTACTAACTATGGCTACACCTTC
D: TRBD1; V: TRBV29-1; size: .; J: TRBJ2-1; CDR3: CSAGRGPRDEQFF; DNA: TGCAGCGCTGGTAGGGGGCCCCGGGATGAGCAGTTCTTC
D: .; V: TRBV30; size: .; J: TRBJ1-6; CDR3: CAWSRGIYNSPLHF; DNA: TGTGCCTGGAGTAGGGGGATTTATAATTCACCCCTCCACTTT
D: TRBD2; V: TRBV6-5; size: .; J: TRBJ2-7; CDR3: CASSRLLAGVREQYF; DNA: TGTGCCAGCAGCCGCCTACTAGCGGGGGTTCGCGAGCAGTACTTC
D: .; V: TRBV19; size: few; J: TRBJ1-5; CDR3: CASRGGQSAQGNQPQHF; DNA: TGTGCCAGTAGAGGAGGGCAGTCTGCCCAGGGCAATCAGCCCCAGCATTTT
D: .; V: TRBV7-9; size: .; J: TRBJ1-4; CDR3: CASSPPTAATNEKLFF; DNA: TGTGCCAGCAGCCCCCCGACTGCCGCAACTAATGAAAAACTGTTTTTT
D: TRBD1; V: TRBV5-1; size: .; J: TRBJ1-3; CDR3: CASSLVPGQGKAGNTIYF; DNA: TGCGCCAGCAGCTTGGTACCTGGACAGGGAAAGGCTGGAAACACCATATATTTT
D: TRBD2; V: TRBV20-1; size: .; J: TRBJ2-3; CDR3: CSAGGLAGATDTQYF; DNA: TGCAGTGCTGGTGGACTAGCGGGGGCCACAGATACGCAGTATTTT
D: TRBD1; V: TRBV19; size: .; J: TRBJ1-4; CDR3: CASSSPGTGHLEKLFF; DNA: TGTGCCAGTAGTTCCCCCGGGACAGGGCATTTGGAAAAACTGTTTTTT
D: .; V: TRBV12-3/TRBV12-4; size: .; J: TRBJ2-3; CDR3: CASSLRATDTQYF; DNA: TGTGCCAGCAGTTTGAGAGCCACAGATACGCAGTATTTT
D: TRBD2; V: TRBV7-2; size: .; J: TRBJ2-3; CDR3: CASSPPRGGAFTDTQYF; DNA: TGTGCCAGCAGCCCCCCTCGCGGGGGGGCCTTCACAGATACGCAGTATTTT